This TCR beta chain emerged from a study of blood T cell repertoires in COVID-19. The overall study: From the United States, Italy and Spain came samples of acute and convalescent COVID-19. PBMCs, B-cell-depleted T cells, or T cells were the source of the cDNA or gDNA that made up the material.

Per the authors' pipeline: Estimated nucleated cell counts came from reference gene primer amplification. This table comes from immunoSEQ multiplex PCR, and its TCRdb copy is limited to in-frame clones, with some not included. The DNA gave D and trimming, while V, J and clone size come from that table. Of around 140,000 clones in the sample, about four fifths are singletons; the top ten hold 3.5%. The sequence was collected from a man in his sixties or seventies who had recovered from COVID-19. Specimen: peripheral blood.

The CDR3 nucleotides read TGTGCCAGCAGCCAAGGCGTGGTAGCGGGAGTTAAAGCCTACGAGCAGTACTTC. This sequence encodes CASSQGVVAGVKAYEQYF. The chain has TRBV14 and TRBJ2-7, with 9 bases matching TRBD2. V trimming: 1 base; J trimming: 2 bases; junction bases outside the gene matches: 12. CDR3 length: 18 amino acids. CDR1 and CDR2 from the germline V gene are SGHDN and FVKESK.